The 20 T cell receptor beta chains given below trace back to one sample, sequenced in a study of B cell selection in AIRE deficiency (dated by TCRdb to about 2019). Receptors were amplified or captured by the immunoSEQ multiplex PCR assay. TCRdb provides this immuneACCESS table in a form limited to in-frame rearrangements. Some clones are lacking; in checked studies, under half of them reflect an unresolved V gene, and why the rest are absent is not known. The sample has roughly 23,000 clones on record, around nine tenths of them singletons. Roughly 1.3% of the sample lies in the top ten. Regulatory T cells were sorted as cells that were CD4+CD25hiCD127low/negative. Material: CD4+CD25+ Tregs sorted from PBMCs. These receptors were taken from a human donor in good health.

The CDR3 reads CASSRQGAGVNTEAFF. For the CDR3, the DNA is TGCGCCAGCAGCAGACAGGGTGCGGGGGTGAACACTGAAGCTTTCTTT. This chain links TRBV5-1 with TRBJ1-1, with TRBD1 matching over 7 bases. J gave up 0 bases and V 4 bases, and 9 bases lay outside the gene matches. The V gene's germline CDR1 is SGHRS and CDR2 YFSETQ. This CDR3 is built from 16 residues. The full variable domain, rest sourced from reference TRBV5-1 and TRBJ1-1, is KAGVTQTPRYLIKTRGQQVTLSCSPISGHRSVSWYQQTPGQGLQFLFEYFSETQRNKGNFPGRFSGRQFSNSRSEMNVSTLELGDSALYLCASSRQGAGVNTEAFFGQGTRLTVV.

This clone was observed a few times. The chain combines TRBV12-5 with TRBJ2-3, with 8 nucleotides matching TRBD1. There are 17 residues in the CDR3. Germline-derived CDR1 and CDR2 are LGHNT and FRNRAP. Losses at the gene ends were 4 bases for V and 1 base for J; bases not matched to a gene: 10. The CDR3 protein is CASGYSQSTGGTDTQYF. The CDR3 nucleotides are TGTGCTAGTGGTTATTCCCAATCGACAGGGGGCACAGATACGCAGTATTTT.

The CDR3 is CASSRRAGRDTWNTEAFF. The CDR3 DNA is TGTGCCAGCTCACGACGGGCGGGGAGGGACACCTGGAACACTGAAGCTTTCTTT. The chain joins TRBV18 to TRBJ1-1; possible D gene TRBD1, 6 bases. CDR1 and CDR2 from the germline V gene are KGHSH and LQKENI. The CDR3 runs to 18 residues. The V and J ends lost 4 bases and 1 base respectively, with 22 bases between them.

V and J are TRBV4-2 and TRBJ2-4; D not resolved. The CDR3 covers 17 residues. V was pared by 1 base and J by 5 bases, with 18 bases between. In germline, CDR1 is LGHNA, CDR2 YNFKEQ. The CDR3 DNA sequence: TGTGCCAGCAGCCAAGGTTTCACTCCTGGTCCCCAAAACATTCAGTACTTC. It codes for CASSQGFTPGPQNIQYF.

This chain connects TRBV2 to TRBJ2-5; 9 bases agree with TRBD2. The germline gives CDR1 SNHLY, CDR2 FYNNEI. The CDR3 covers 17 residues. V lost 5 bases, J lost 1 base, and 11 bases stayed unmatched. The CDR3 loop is CASSLNRGGASQETQYF. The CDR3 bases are TGTGCCAGCAGTCTCAATCGCGGGGGGGCCTCCCAAGAGACCCAGTACTTC.

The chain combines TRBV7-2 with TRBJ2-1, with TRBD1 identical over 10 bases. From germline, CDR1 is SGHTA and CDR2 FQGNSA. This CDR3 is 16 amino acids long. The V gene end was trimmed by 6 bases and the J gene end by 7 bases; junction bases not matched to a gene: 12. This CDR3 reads CASSPTRDRGGNEQFF. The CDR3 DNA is TGTGCCAGCAGTCCAACCAGGGACAGGGGTGGGAATGAGCAGTTCTTC.

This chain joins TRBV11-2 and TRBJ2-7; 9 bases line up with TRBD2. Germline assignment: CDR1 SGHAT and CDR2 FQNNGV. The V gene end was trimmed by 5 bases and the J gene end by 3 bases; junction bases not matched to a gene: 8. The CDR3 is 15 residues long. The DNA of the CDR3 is TGTGCCAGCAGCCGAGGACTAGCGAACATCTACGAGCAGTACTTC. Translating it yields CASSRGLANIYEQYF.

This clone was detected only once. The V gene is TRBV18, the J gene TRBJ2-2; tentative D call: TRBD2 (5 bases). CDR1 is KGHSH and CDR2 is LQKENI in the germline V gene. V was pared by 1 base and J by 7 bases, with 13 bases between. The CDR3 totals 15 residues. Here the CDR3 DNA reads TGTGCCAGCTCACCACGTTCGGGAAGGGTCGGGGAGCTGTTTTTT. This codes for CASSPRSGRVGELFF. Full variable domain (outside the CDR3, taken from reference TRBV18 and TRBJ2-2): NAGVMQNPRHLVRRRGQEARLRCSPMKGHSHVYWYRQLPEEGLKFMVYLQKENIIDESGMPKERFSAEFPKEGPSILRIQQVVRGDSAAYFCASSPRSGRVGELFFGEGSRLTVL.

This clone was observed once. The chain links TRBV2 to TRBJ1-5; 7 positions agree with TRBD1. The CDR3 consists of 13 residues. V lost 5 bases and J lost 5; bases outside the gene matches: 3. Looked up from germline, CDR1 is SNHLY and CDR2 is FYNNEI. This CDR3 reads CASSTGVYQPQHF. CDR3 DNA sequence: TGTGCCAGCAGTACAGGGGTTTATCAGCCCCAGCATTTT.

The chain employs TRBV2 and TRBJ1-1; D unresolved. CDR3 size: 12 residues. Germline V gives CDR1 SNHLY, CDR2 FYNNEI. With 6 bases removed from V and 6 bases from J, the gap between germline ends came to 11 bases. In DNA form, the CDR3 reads TGTGCCAGCAGGACCGGATGGGCTGAAGCTTTCTTT. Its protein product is CASRTGWAEAFF.

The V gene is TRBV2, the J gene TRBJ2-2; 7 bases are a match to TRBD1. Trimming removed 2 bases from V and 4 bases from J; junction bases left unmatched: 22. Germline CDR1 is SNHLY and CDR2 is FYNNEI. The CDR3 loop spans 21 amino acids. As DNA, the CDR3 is TGTGCCAGCAGTGAATGGCGGGCCCCTCCCTACAGGGGATCCATCACCGGGGAGCTGTTTTTT. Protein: CASSEWRAPPYRGSITGELFF.

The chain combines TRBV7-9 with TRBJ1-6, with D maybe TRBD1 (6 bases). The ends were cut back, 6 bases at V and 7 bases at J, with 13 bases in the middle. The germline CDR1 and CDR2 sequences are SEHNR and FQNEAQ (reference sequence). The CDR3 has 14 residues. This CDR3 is CASRKQGLNSPLHF. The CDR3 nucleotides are TGTGCCAGCAGAAAACAGGGACTGAATTCACCCCTCCACTTT.

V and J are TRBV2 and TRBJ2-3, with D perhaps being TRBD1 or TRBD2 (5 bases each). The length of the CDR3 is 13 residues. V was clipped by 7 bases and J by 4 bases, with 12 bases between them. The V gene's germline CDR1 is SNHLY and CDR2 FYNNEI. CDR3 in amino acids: CASNSGRPDTQYF. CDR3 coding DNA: TGTGCCAGCAACTCGGGGCGCCCAGATACGCAGTATTTT.

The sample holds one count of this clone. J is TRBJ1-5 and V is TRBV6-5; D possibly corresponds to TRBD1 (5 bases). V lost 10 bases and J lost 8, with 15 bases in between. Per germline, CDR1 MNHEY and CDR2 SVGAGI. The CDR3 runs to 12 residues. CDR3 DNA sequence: TGTGCCACCAATCAGGGTCGGGAGCCCCAGCATTTT. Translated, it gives CATNQGREPQHF.

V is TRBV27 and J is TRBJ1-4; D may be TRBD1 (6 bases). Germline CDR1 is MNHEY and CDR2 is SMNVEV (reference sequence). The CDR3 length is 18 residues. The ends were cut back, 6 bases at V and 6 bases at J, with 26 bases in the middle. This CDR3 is CASRPATGGRGVDEKLFF. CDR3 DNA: TGTGCCAGCAGACCTGCCACTGGGGGGCGCGGGGTGGATGAAAAACTGTTTTTT.

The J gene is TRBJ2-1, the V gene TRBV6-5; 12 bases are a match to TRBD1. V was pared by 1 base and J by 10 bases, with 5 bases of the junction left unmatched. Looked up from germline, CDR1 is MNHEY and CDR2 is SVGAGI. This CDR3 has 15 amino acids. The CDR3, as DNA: TGTGCCAGCAGTTACTGGGACAGGGGGCAGGGGGAGCAGTTCTTC. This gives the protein CASSYWDRGQGEQFF.

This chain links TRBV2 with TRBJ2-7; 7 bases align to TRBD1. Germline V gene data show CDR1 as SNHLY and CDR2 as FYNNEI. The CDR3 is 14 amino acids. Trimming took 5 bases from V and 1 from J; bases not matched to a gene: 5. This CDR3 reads CASSFNRGSYEQYF. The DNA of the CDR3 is TGTGCCAGCAGTTTTAACAGGGGATCCTACGAGCAGTACTTC. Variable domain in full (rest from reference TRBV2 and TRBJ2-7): EPEVTQTPSHQVTQMGQEVILRCVPISNHLYFYWYRQILGQKVEFLVSFYNNEISEKSEIFDDQFSVERPDGSNFTLKIRSTKLEDSAMYFCASSFNRGSYEQYFGPGTRLTVT.

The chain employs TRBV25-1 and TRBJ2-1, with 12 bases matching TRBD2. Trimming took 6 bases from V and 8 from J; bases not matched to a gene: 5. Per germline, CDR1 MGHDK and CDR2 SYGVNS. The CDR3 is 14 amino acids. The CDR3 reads CASSPSGGAYEQFF. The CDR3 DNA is TGTGCCAGCAGCCCTAGCGGGGGGGCTTATGAGCAGTTCTTC.

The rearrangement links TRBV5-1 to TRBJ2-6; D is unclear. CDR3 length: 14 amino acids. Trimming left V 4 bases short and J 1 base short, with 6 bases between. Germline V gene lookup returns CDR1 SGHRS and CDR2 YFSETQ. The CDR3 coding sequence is TGCGCCAGCAGCGGGGTATCTGGGGCCAACGTCCTGACTTTC. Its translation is CASSGVSGANVLTF.

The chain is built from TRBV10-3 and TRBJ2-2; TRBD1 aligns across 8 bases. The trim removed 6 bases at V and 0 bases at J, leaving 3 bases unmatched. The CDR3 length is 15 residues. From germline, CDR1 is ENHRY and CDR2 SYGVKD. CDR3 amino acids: CAIRRQGSNTGELFF. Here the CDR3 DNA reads TGTGCCATCAGGAGACAGGGGTCGAACACCGGGGAGCTGTTTTTT.